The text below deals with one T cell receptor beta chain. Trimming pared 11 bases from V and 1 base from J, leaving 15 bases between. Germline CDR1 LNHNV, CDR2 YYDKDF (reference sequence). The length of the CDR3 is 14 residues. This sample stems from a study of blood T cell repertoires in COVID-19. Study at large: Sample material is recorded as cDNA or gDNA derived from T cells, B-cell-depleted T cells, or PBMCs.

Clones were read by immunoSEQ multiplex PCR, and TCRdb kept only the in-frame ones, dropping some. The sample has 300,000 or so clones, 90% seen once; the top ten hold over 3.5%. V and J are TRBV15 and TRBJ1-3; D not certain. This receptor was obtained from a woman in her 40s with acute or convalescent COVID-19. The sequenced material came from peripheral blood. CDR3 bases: TGTGCCTCCGGGCGGGAAGAATCTGGAAACACCATATATTTT. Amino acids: CASGREESGNTIYF. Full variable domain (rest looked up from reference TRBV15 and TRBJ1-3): DAMVIQNPRYQVTQFGKPVTLSCSQTLNHNVMYWYQQKSSQAPKLLFHYYDKDFNNEADTPDNFQSRRPNTSFCFLDIRSPGLGDTAMYLCASGREESGNTIYFGEGSWLTVV.